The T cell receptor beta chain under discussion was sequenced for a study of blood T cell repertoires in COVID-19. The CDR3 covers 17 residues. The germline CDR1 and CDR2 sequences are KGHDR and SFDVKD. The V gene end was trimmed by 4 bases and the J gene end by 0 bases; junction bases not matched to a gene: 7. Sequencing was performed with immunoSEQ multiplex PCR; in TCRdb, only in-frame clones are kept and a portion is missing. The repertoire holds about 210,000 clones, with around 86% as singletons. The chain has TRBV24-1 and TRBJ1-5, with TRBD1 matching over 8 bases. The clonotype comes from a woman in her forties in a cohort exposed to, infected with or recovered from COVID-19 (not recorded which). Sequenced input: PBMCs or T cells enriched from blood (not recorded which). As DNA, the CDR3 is TGTGCCACCAGTGAGTCCGGGACAGGCTATAGCAATCAGCCCCAGCATTTT. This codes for CATSESGTGYSNQPQHF.